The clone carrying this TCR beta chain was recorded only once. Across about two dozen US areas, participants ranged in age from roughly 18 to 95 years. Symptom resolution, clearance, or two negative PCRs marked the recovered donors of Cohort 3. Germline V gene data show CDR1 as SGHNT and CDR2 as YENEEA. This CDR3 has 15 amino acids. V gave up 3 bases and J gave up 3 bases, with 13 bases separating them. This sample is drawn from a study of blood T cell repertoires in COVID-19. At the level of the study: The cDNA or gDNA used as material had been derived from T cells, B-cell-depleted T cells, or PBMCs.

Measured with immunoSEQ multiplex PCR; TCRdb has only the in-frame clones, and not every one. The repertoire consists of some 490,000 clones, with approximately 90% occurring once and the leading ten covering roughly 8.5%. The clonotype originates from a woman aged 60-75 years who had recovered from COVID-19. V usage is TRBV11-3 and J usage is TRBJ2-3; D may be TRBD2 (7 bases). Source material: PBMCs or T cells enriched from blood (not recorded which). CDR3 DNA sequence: TGTGCCAGCAGCTTGAGGGCGGGGGCGACAGATACGCAGTATTTT. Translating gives CASSLRAGATDTQYF.